Listed here are 15 T cell receptor beta chains from one sample, sequenced in a study of cytomegalovirus exposure and HLA in healthy donors. The study ran its PCR with 60 Vbeta and 13 Jbeta primers. Here immunoSEQ multiplex PCR was the method, and the copy in TCRdb shows in-frame clones only, minus some. The table lists 200,000 to 250,000 clones, about 89% of them singletons. The sample was PBMCs. These receptors all stem from a woman under 30 in good health and CMV-seronegative.

As for this clone: The junction shows a germline mismatch at one end, possibly a read error. The gene calls are TRBV29-1 and TRBJ1-2, with D possibly being TRBD1 (5 bases). The CDR3 is made up of 11 amino acids. Per the germline V gene, CDR1 is SQVTM and CDR2 is ANQGSEA. The chain's CDR3 is CSTVDGTWRHF. The DNA of the CDR3 is TGCAGCACCGTGGACGGGACTTGGCGACACTTC.

The chain employs TRBV4-3 and TRBJ2-4, with D possibly being TRBD2 (6 bases). The germline gives CDR1 LGHNA, CDR2 YSLEER. Trimming removed 0 bases at V and 6 bases at J, with 12 bases between. CDR3 length: 15 residues. CDR3 sequence: CASSQDLRELNIQYF. CDR3 in DNA: TGCGCCAGCAGCCAAGATCTACGGGAGTTAAACATTCAGTACTTC.

This chain joins TRBV9 and TRBJ2-3; no firm D call. The ends were cut back, 3 bases at V and 8 bases at J, with 19 bases in the middle. Looked up from germline, CDR1 is SGDLS and CDR2 is YYNGEE. The length of the CDR3 is 15 residues. The DNA for the CDR3 is TGTGCCAGCAGCGCCCACCGACAAGGTGTCGGTACGCAGTATTTT. The encoded protein is CASSAHRQGVGTQYF.

The CDR3 bases are TGTGCCAGCAGCTCCAGGGGGCGCAGCGGGGAGCTGTTTTTT. This codes for CASSSRGRSGELFF. The rearrangement uses TRBV7-9 and TRBJ2-2, with 8 bases fitting TRBD1. This CDR3 comprises 14 residues. V shed 4 bases, J shed 7 bases, and the junction held 5 bases outside the gene matches. Germline CDR1 and CDR2: SEHNR and FQNEAQ (reference sequence). Filled out from reference TRBV7-9 and TRBJ2-2, the complete variable domain reads DTGVSQNPRHKITKRGQNVTFRCDPISEHNRLYWYRQTLGQGPEFLTYFQNEAQLEKSRLLSDRFSAERPKGSFSTLEIQRTEQGDSAMYLCASSSRGRSGELFFGEGSRLTVL.

This clone was recorded once. This chain connects TRBV6-5 to TRBJ2-2, with TRBD1 matching 7 bases. J gave up 0 bases and V 2 bases, and 0 bases lay outside the gene matches. Germline V lookup: CDR1 MNHEY, CDR2 SVGAGI. This CDR3 has 15 amino acids. CDR3 amino acids: CASSYTGANTGELFF. The CDR3 nucleotides are TGTGCCAGCAGTTACACAGGGGCGAACACCGGGGAGCTGTTTTTT.

In nucleotides, the CDR3 is TGCGCCAGCAGCTTGTCGCTTTGGGGCCAGGGAGGCGGGAGGAGATTCGACGAGCAGTACTTC. It translates to CASSLSLWGQGGGRRFDEQYF. The chain carries TRBV5-1 and TRBJ2-7; 8 bases fit TRBD2. Looked up from germline, CDR1 is SGHRS and CDR2 is YFSETQ. J lost 5 bases, V lost 1 base, and 26 bases had no gene match. The CDR3 has 21 amino acids.

V is TRBV9 and J is TRBJ2-5; unclear D gene. V gave up 4 bases and J gave up 5 bases, with 15 bases separating them. Looked up from germline, CDR1 is SGDLS and CDR2 is YYNGEE. CDR3 length equals 14 residues. CDR3 protein: CASSFDLGMETQYF. The CDR3 region has the DNA TGTGCCAGCAGCTTTGACCTAGGAATGGAGACCCAGTACTTC. Looking up the rest from reference TRBV9 and TRBJ2-5 gives the full variable domain: DSGVTQTPKHLITATGQRVTLRCSPRSGDLSVYWYQQSLDQGLQFLIQYYNGEERAKGNILERFSAQQFPDLHSELNLSSLELGDSALYFCASSFDLGMETQYFGPGTRLLVL.

CDR3 coding DNA: TGTGCCAGCAGGCCCAATTTAGCGGGGTCGGCGTCACCCCTCCACTTT. This encodes CASRPNLAGSASPLHF. This chain uses TRBV27 with TRBJ1-6; D is unresolved. The CDR3 is made up of 16 amino acids. The V gene lost 6 bases and the J gene lost 10 bases, with 22 bases spanning the gap. The germline CDR1 and CDR2 sequences are MNHEY and SMNVEV (reference sequence).

J is TRBJ2-7 and V is TRBV4-1; TRBD1 agrees at 7 bases. CDR3 length: 14 amino acids. V lost 3 bases to trimming and J lost 1 base; unmatched junction nucleotides: 3. Germline V CDR1 and CDR2: MGHRA, YSYEKL. CDR3 sequence (DNA): TGCGCCAGCAGCCAGGGGGACAGATCCTACGAGCAGTACTTC. As protein: CASSQGDRSYEQYF.

The chain uses TRBV10-3 and TRBJ2-7; TRBD1 aligns across 8 bases. J was trimmed by 1 base and V by 11 bases; bases with no gene match: 10. CDR3 length equals 14 residues. From germline, CDR1 is ENHRY and CDR2 SYGVKD. CDR3 nucleotide sequence: TGTGCCGCCCGACAGGGGATGAATTCCTACGAGCAGTACTTC. Residues: CAARQGMNSYEQYF.

The chain combines TRBV7-9 with TRBJ2-7; D not resolved. The germline CDR1 and CDR2 sequences are SEHNR and FQNEAQ (reference sequence). The CDR3 sequence is 15 residues long. The V end was cut by 5 bases, the J end by 2 bases, with 16 bases between. Here the CDR3 reads CASSPPLKIAYEQYF. The CDR3 coding sequence is TGTGCCAGCAGCCCCCCCTTAAAGATAGCCTACGAGCAGTACTTC.

This clone was observed a single time. The CDR3 sequence: CASSLDGTTGNTIYF. CDR3 coding DNA: TGTGCCAGCAGCTTGGACGGGACTACTGGAAACACCATATATTTT. V usage is TRBV7-9 and J usage is TRBJ1-3; maybe TRBD1 (5 bases). The V gene's germline CDR1 is SEHNR and CDR2 FQNEAQ (reference sequence). The V gene lost 3 bases and the J gene lost 2 bases, with 11 bases spanning the gap. CDR3 size: 15 residues.

V and J are TRBV18 and TRBJ2-7; a weak D match, TRBD2 (5 bases). The CDR3 is 14 amino acids. Germline-derived CDR1 and CDR2 are KGHSH and LQKENI. V was shortened by 2 bases and J by 2 bases, with 10 bases between the two germline ends. The CDR3 bases are TGTGCCAGCTCACCAGAACGGGGAGCCTACGAGCAGTACTTC. Translating it yields CASSPERGAYEQYF.

The genes are TRBV5-4 and TRBJ2-5, with TRBD1 matching over 7 bases. This CDR3 has 19 amino acids. Germline CDR1 and CDR2: SGHNT and YYREEE (reference sequence). Losses at the gene ends were 1 base for V and 4 bases for J; bases not matched to a gene: 19. DNA for the CDR3: TGTGCCAGCAGCTTGTTTCTAGGGGGCCCCACGGTGAACCGAGAGACCCAGTACTTC. Translated, it gives CASSLFLGGPTVNRETQYF.

This clone came up once. V and J are TRBV4-1 and TRBJ2-7; D is possibly TRBD1 (7 bases). Germline V gene sequence: CDR1 MGHRA, CDR2 YSYEKL. The CDR3 is 17 amino acids. The ends were cut back, 2 bases at V and 1 base at J, with 18 bases in the middle. The CDR3 nucleotides are TGCGCCAGCAGCCAATCCAGATCGGCAGGGGGGTCCTACGAGCAGTACTTC. It encodes CASSQSRSAGGSYEQYF.